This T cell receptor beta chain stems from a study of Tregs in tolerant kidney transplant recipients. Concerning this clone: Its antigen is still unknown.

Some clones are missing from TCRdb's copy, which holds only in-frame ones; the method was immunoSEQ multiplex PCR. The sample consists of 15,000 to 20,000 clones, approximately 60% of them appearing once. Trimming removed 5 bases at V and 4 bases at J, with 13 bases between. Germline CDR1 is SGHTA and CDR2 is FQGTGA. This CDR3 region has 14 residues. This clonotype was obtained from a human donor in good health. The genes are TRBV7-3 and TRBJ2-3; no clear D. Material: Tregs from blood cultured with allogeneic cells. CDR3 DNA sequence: TGTGCCAGCAGCCCCTTGGCTACCGCAGATACGCAGTATTTT. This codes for CASSPLATADTQYF.